The subject of this entry is one T cell receptor (beta chain). This entry belongs to a study of blood T cell repertoires in COVID-19. Study in general: Whether acute or convalescent, the COVID-19 samples came from the United States, Italy and Spain.

The assay was immunoSEQ multiplex PCR, and TCRdb's table has in-frame clones only and misses some. The sample has fewer than 350,000 clones; approximately 91% are singletons. Sequencing was performed on PBMCs or T cells enriched from blood (not recorded which). The sequence was collected from a woman between 40 and 50 years old with acute COVID-19.

CDR3 sequence (DNA): TGTGCCAGCAGCATCATTACAGGTGACTACGAGCAGTACTTC. This gives the protein CASSIITGDYEQYF. This chain uses TRBV28 with TRBJ2-7, with D possibly TRBD1 on 5 matching bases. V was trimmed by 6 bases and J by 3 bases, leaving 15 bases between them. The CDR3 runs 14 residues. The germline V gene encodes CDR1 MDHEN and CDR2 SYDVKM. Filled out from reference TRBV28 and TRBJ2-7, the complete variable domain reads DVKVTQSSRYLVKRTGEKVFLECVQDMDHENMFWYRQDPGLGLRLIYFSYDVKMKEKGDIPEGYSVSREKKERFSLILESASTNQTSMYLCASSIITGDYEQYFGPGTRLTVT.